These 26 T cell receptor beta chains originate from one sample sequenced in a study of T-cell reconstitution after alpha-beta-depleted transplantation in children. During its preparation, the TCRbeta library received unique molecular identifiers. TCRdb recomputed calls from the PCR reads with MiXCR, one row per CDR3 protein. The sample records about 200,000 distinct CDR3 sequences, roughly 14% being singletons. This material consisted of PBMCs from the stem cell graft donor, taken from the stem cell graft. These receptors were obtained from a human donor who donated a stem cell graft to a child with acute lymphoblastic leukemia.

This clonotype was counted at least ten times. This chain links TRBV7-9 with TRBJ2-7; TRBD2 aligns across 8 bases. Germline CDR1 and CDR2: SEHNR and FQNEAQ (reference sequence). This CDR3 comprises 14 residues. After removal of 5 bases from V and 4 bases from J, the junction contained 7 bases not matched to a gene. As DNA, the CDR3 is TGTGCCAGCAGCCCCGGGACTAGGTATTACGAGCAGTACTTC. Protein: CASSPGTRYYEQYF.

The table lists this clonotype with a few counts. The chain employs TRBV5-1 and TRBJ2-7; 7 bases are a match to TRBD1. CDR3 size: 15 residues. Germline V CDR1 and CDR2: SGHRS, YFSETQ. The J segment lost 2 bases and the V segment lost 3 bases, leaving 8 bases of the junction unmatched. The CDR3 DNA follows: TGCGCCAGCAGCTATACAGGGGAAGGGGCCTACGAGCAGTACTTC. Residues: CASSYTGEGAYEQYF.

This clonotype showed up many times. The chain recombines TRBV9 with TRBJ2-3; 7 positions agree with TRBD1. The length of the CDR3 is 14 residues. With 3 bases clipped from V and 3 bases from J, the junction kept 4 bases outside the gene matches. Germline loops: CDR1 SGDLS, CDR2 YYNGEE. Here the CDR3 reads CASSAATGTDTQYF. CDR3 sequence (DNA): TGTGCCAGCAGCGCAGCGACAGGGACAGATACGCAGTATTTT.

A word on this clonotype: This sequence may be a read error, since a much larger clone differs from it by one base. The chain links TRBV29-1 to TRBJ2-7, with TRBD1 as a possible D gene (6 bases). V was shortened by 4 bases and J by 3 bases, with 7 bases between the two germline ends. The germline gives CDR1 SQVTM, CDR2 ANQGSEA. This CDR3 spans 11 amino acids. The CDR3 DNA follows: TGCAGCGTTGGGACAGACTACGAGCAGTACTTC. The encoded protein is CSVGTDYEQYF.

Remarks on this clonotype: Possible read error: a much larger clone is one base away. The chain uses TRBV12-3 or TRBV12-4 and TRBJ2-6; TRBD1 is a possible D gene (6 bases). V lost 6 bases and J lost 1, with 10 bases in between. The CDR3 runs to 15 residues. CDR3 sequence: CASSRDRSGANVLTF. The CDR3, as DNA: TGTGCCAGCAGCCGCGACAGGTCTGGGGCCAACGTCCTGACTTTC.

V is TRBV4-1 and J is TRBJ1-6, with TRBD1 as a possible D gene (5 bases). The CDR3 sequence is 15 residues long. Trimming left V 0 bases short and J 13 bases short, with 16 bases between. Germline V gene sequence: CDR1 MGHRA, CDR2 YSYEKL. CDR3 DNA: TGCGCCAGCAGCCAAGATCACGGGGGAAATAGGCCCCTCCACTTT. It encodes CASSQDHGGNRPLHF.

The chain couples TRBV12-3 or TRBV12-4 to TRBJ2-1; D not certain. CDR3 length equals 15 residues. Trimming shortened V by 10 bases and J by 2 bases, and 18 bases separated the two germline ends. The CDR3 DNA reads TGTGCCACCACACCCCATCGCGGCGCCTACAATGAGCAGTTCTTC. It encodes CATTPHRGAYNEQFF.

The CDR3 reads CASSLITSGVRAYEQYF. The CDR3 DNA sequence: TGTGCCAGCAGCTTAATCACTAGCGGGGTTCGGGCCTACGAGCAGTACTTC. The gene calls are TRBV11-2 and TRBJ2-7, with TRBD2 matching 10 bases. This CDR3 has 17 amino acids. Germline V lookup: CDR1 SGHAT, CDR2 FQNNGV. The V gene end was trimmed by 2 bases and the J gene end by 2 bases; junction bases not matched to a gene: 9.

This clonotype was detected many times. The chain uses TRBV28 and TRBJ1-4, with 8 bases that match TRBD1. The germline gives CDR1 MDHEN, CDR2 SYDVKM. The CDR3 runs to 14 residues. Trimming at V came to 6 bases and at J to 7 bases, leaving 7 bases not matched to a gene. CDR3 in amino acids: CASSHKQGVEKLFF. The CDR3 nucleotides read TGTGCCAGCAGCCACAAACAGGGGGTTGAAAAACTGTTTTTT. Full variable domain (remainder filled in from reference TRBV28 and TRBJ1-4): DVKVTQSSRYLVKRTGEKVFLECVQDMDHENMFWYRQDPGLGLRLIYFSYDVKMKEKGDIPEGYSVSREKKERFSLILESASTNQTSMYLCASSHKQGVEKLFFGSGTQLSVL.

The V gene is TRBV12-2, the J gene TRBJ2-2; no DNA check was done on the table's D call, TRBD2. TRBV12-2 constitutes a pseudogene. The CDR3 loop spans 16 amino acids. CDR3 loop: CASRPRLADRAGELFF. In nucleotides, the CDR3 is TGTGCAAGTCGCCCGAGACTAGCGGATCGGGCCGGGGAGCTGTTTTTT.

The sample holds a few counts of this clonotype. CDR3 sequence (DNA): TGTGCCAGCAGCTTACCAGTCGATGTCTATGGCTACACCTTC. Amino acids: CASSLPVDVYGYTF. This sequence joins TRBV7-9 and TRBJ1-2; D remains ambiguous. This CDR3 spans 14 amino acids. V was trimmed by 2 bases and J by 4 bases, leaving 11 bases between them. The germline V gene encodes CDR1 SEHNR and CDR2 FQNEAQ (reference sequence).

The sample holds a few counts of this clonotype. V gene TRBV18 combines with J gene TRBJ2-7, with a possible D match to TRBD2 (5 bases). Germline V gives CDR1 KGHSH, CDR2 LQKENI. Trimming stripped 2 bases from V and 7 bases from J, with 9 bases between. The CDR3 covers 12 residues. The CDR3 sequence: CASSPERGEQYF. CDR3 sequence (DNA): TGTGCCAGCTCACCAGAACGGGGAGAGCAGTACTTC.

Many counts were recorded for this clonotype. The chain employs TRBV29-1 and TRBJ2-1, with 11 bases lining up with TRBD2. There are 15 residues in the CDR3. With 3 bases clipped from V and 7 bases from J, the junction kept 8 bases outside the gene matches. The germline V gene has CDR1 SQVTM and CDR2 ANQGSEA. The CDR3 here is CSVDSGLADWNEQFF. CDR3 coding DNA: TGCAGCGTTGACTCGGGACTAGCGGATTGGAATGAGCAGTTCTTC.

The sample holds many counts of this clonotype. The chain combines TRBV5-1 with TRBJ1-2; maybe TRBD1 (6 bases). Germline lookup yields CDR1 SGHRS and CDR2 YFSETQ. The ends were cut back, 0 bases at V and 0 bases at J, with 12 bases in the middle. This CDR3 spans 16 amino acids. CDR3 in amino acids: CASSLVGGRANYGYTF. DNA for the CDR3: TGCGCCAGCAGCTTGGTGGGGGGCCGAGCTAACTATGGCTACACCTTC.

This clonotype was detected many times. V usage is TRBV13 and J usage is TRBJ2-7; tentatively, D is TRBD1 (5 bases). Germline-derived CDR1 and CDR2 are PRHDT and FYEKMQ (reference sequence). V was pared by 3 bases and J by 6 bases, with 9 bases between. This CDR3 is built from 12 residues. The CDR3 region has the DNA TGTGCCAGCAGCTTTTCTAGGGGCGAGCAGTACTTC. Protein product: CASSFSRGEQYF.

This clonotype was recorded many times. The rearrangement links TRBV4-1 to TRBJ1-2; 9 bases match TRBD1. With V trimmed by 0 bases and J by 7 bases, 6 bases remained unmatched. The CDR3 has 15 amino acids. Germline V gives CDR1 MGHRA, CDR2 YSYEKL. The DNA of the CDR3 is TGCGCCAGCAGCCAAGATCCGGGACAGGGATTTGGCTACACCTTC. Translated: CASSQDPGQGFGYTF.

This clonotype has at least ten counts. The V and J genes are TRBV5-1 and TRBJ1-1, with D possibly matching TRBD1 (5 bases). In germline, CDR1 is SGHRS, CDR2 YFSETQ. The CDR3 is 14 amino acids. The V and J ends lost 2 bases and 0 bases respectively, with 8 bases between them. For the CDR3, the DNA is TGCGCCAGCAGCTTCGGACACGTGAACACTGAAGCTTTCTTT. This codes for CASSFGHVNTEAFF.

This clonotype was detected a few times. The chain is built from TRBV5-1 and TRBJ2-7; 9 nucleotides match TRBD1. The CDR3 runs 14 residues. After removal of 4 bases from V and 3 bases from J, the junction contained 5 bases not matched to a gene. CDR1 and CDR2 from the germline V gene are SGHRS and YFSETQ. The DNA for the CDR3 is TGCGCCAGCAGCCGGACAGGGGAGGGCTACGAGCAGTACTTC. It yields the protein CASSRTGEGYEQYF.

The gene calls are TRBV24-1 and TRBJ2-3; 8 positions agree with TRBD1. This CDR3 is built from 17 residues. Germline V gene lookup returns CDR1 KGHDR and CDR2 SFDVKD. The V segment lost 0 bases and the J segment 4 bases; nucleotides outside the gene matches: 8. CDR3 DNA sequence: TGTGCCACCAGTGATTTGGACAGGACAGGGTTGTCAGATACGCAGTATTTT. It specifies CATSDLDRTGLSDTQYF.

This clonotype was counted once. One end of the junction fails to match germline, which may point to a read error. V and J are TRBV5-1 and TRBJ2-7, with 12 bases matching TRBD2. The CDR3 covers 17 residues. CDR1 is SGHRS and CDR2 is YFSETQ in the germline V gene. CDR3 residues: CASSLVGTSGHTYEQHF. CDR3 in DNA: TGCGCCAGCAGCTTGGTGGGGACTAGCGGGCACACCTACGAGCAGCACTTC.

The V call is TRBV4-2, the J call TRBJ2-2, with D perhaps assigned TRBD1 or TRBD2 (7 bases each). V lost 4 bases and J lost 4, with 16 bases in between. The germline CDR1 and CDR2 sequences are LGHNA and YNFKEQ. The CDR3 is 16 amino acids. The CDR3 region has the DNA TGTGCCAGCAGCCCCGCGGCAGGGGGGGGCACCGGGGAGCTGTTTTTT. Its translation: CASSPAAGGGTGELFF.

For this clonotype: Given a much more abundant clone one base away, this may be a read error. The CDR3 DNA reads as TGTGCCAGCAGTTTTCAAGGTCCCCGCTCTGGCTACACCTTC. Protein product: CASSFQGPRSGYTF. The chain combines TRBV12-3 or TRBV12-4 with TRBJ1-2; D unclear. V lost 3 bases and J 7 bases, leaving 15 bases between the germline ends. CDR3 length: 14 residues.

This clonotype was seen many times. This sequence joins TRBV19 and TRBJ1-1, with no clear D. Germline assignment: CDR1 LNHDA and CDR2 SQIVND (reference sequence). This CDR3 has 13 amino acids. V lost 9 bases, J lost 0 bases, and 11 bases lay in between. The CDR3 spells CASLLGMNTEAFF. The CDR3 DNA is TGTGCCAGCCTACTCGGGATGAACACTGAAGCTTTCTTT.

This clonotype came up many times. The genes are TRBV4-1 and TRBJ1-1, with D possibly TRBD1 on 6 matching bases. V lost 6 bases and J lost 4, with 18 bases in between. Germline assignment: CDR1 MGHRA and CDR2 YSYEKL. The CDR3 extends over 15 amino acids. DNA of the CDR3: TGCGCCAGCAGTTACAGGGTCCCGTTGGGCACTGAAGCTTTCTTT. Protein: CASSYRVPLGTEAFF.

The chain employs TRBV4-1 and TRBJ2-3; 12 bases fit TRBD2. The CDR3 is 17 residues long. V gave up 0 bases and J gave up 3 bases; unmatched junction bases: 4. The germline V gene has CDR1 MGHRA and CDR2 YSYEKL. In DNA, the CDR3 is TGCGCCAGCAGCCAAGATCTAGCGGGAGGGCCTACAGATACGCAGTATTTT. Translating gives CASSQDLAGGPTDTQYF.

The chain combines TRBV7-8 with TRBJ2-7; no clear D gene. The germline V and J ends were trimmed by 4 bases and 2 bases, with 9 bases remaining between them. Per germline, CDR1 SGHVS and CDR2 FQNEAQ. CDR3 length equals 13 residues. CDR3 coding DNA: TGTGCCAGCAGCTCCCCAAGTGCCTACGAGCAGTACTTC. It encodes CASSSPSAYEQYF.